A single sample gave rise to the 19 T cell receptor beta chains below, sequenced in a study of cytomegalovirus exposure and HLA in healthy donors. In the PCR, 60 Vbeta and 13 Jbeta primers were used. Assay: immunoSEQ multiplex PCR; the TCRdb copy retains only in-frame clones and omits some. The data contain under 200,000 clones, 55% to 65% of them singletons. Input material: PBMCs. These receptors all come from a middle-aged man in good health and CMV-seronegative.

V and J are TRBV7-9 and TRBJ1-6; D not certain. With 2 bases removed from V and 14 bases from J, the gap between germline ends came to 13 bases. The CDR3 loop spans 13 amino acids. Germline-derived CDR1 and CDR2 are SEHNR and FQNEAQ (reference sequence). CDR3 sequence (DNA): TGTGCCAGCAGCTTAATGCCGGGGTTCACCCTCCACTTT. This encodes CASSLMPGFTLHF.

CDR3 loop: CASSIGEGGNTGELFF. CDR3 nucleotide sequence: TGTGCCAGCAGCATAGGGGAGGGGGGCAACACCGGGGAGCTGTTTTTT. This chain connects TRBV7-8 to TRBJ2-2; perhaps TRBD2 as D (7 bases). Deletions cut 5 bases from V and 2 bases from J, with 15 bases between. Looked up from germline, CDR1 is SGHVS and CDR2 is FQNEAQ. The CDR3 is made up of 16 amino acids. Variable domain in full (rest from reference TRBV7-8 and TRBJ2-2): GAGVSQSPRYKVAKRGQDVALRCDPISGHVSLFWYQQALGQGPEFLTYFQNEAQLDKSGLPSDRFFAERPEGSVSTLKIQRTQQEDSAVYLCASSIGEGGNTGELFFGEGSRLTVL.

This clone was found a few times. The chain couples TRBV15 to TRBJ1-3, with D hard to call. CDR3 length equals 14 residues. V lost 4 bases and J lost 4, with 11 bases in between. CDR1 is LNHNV and CDR2 is YYDKDF in the germline V gene (reference sequence). This CDR3 is CATSTFGEGNTIYF. Here the CDR3 DNA reads TGTGCCACCAGCACCTTCGGGGAAGGAAACACCATATATTTT. The full variable domain, in which reference TRBV15 and TRBJ1-3 provide the parts outside the CDR3, is DAMVIQNPRYQVTQFGKPVTLSCSQTLNHNVMYWYQQKSSQAPKLLFHYYDKDFNNEADTPDNFQSRRPNTSFCFLDIRSPGLGDTAMYLCATSTFGEGNTIYFGEGSWLTVV.

This clone was seen more than once but under ten times. The rearrangement links TRBV7-3 to TRBJ2-1, with 7 bases that match TRBD2. This CDR3 contains 16 residues. The germline V gene has CDR1 SGHTA and CDR2 FQGTGA. Unmatched junction bases numbered 9, after V lost 1 base and J lost 6 bases. The CDR3 loop is CASSLSRSGGSNEQFF. In DNA form, the CDR3 reads TGTGCCAGCAGCTTAAGTCGGTCGGGAGGTAGCAATGAGCAGTTCTTC.

The chain has TRBV18 and TRBJ1-1; D might be TRBD1 (6 bases). Germline-derived CDR1 and CDR2 are KGHSH and LQKENI. Trimming shortened V by 4 bases and J by 1 base, and 16 bases separated the two germline ends. The CDR3 contains 16 residues. The chain's CDR3 is CASSREMGATNTEAFF. The CDR3 coding sequence is TGTGCCAGCTCACGTGAGATGGGGGCCACGAACACTGAAGCTTTCTTT.

The chain links TRBV5-8 to TRBJ1-3, with D perhaps TRBD1 (5 bases). V lost 4 bases and J lost 4, with 12 bases in between. The CDR3 has 14 amino acids. CDR1 and CDR2 (germline): SGHTS, YDEGEE. DNA for the CDR3: TGTGCCAGCAGCCCCTTTGACAGAGGAAACACCATATATTTT. It codes for CASSPFDRGNTIYF.

V is TRBV7-9 and J is TRBJ1-1, with 7 bases fitting TRBD1. Losses at the gene ends were 4 bases for V and 3 bases for J; bases not matched to a gene: 5. CDR1 is SEHNR, CDR2 FQNEAQ, per germline (reference sequence). This CDR3 spans 14 amino acids. CDR3 residues: CASSSGQAHTEAFF. CDR3 in DNA: TGTGCCAGCAGCTCTGGACAGGCCCACACTGAAGCTTTCTTT. The variable domain in full, completed from reference TRBV7-9 and TRBJ1-1, reads DTGVSQNPRHKITKRGQNVTFRCDPISEHNRLYWYRQTLGQGPEFLTYFQNEAQLEKSRLLSDRFSAERPKGSFSTLEIQRTEQGDSAMYLCASSSGQAHTEAFFGQGTRLTVV.

The sample holds one count of this clone. The J gene is TRBJ2-2, the V gene TRBV7-6; tentative D call: TRBD1 (6 bases). Germline CDR1 reads SGHVS; CDR2 reads FNYEAQ. Trimming left V 6 bases short and J 1 base short, with 12 bases between. The CDR3 loop spans 15 amino acids. Here the CDR3 DNA reads TGTGCCAGCAGACCTATACAGGGGAACACCGGGGAGCTGTTTTTT. Its translation is CASRPIQGNTGELFF.

This chain uses TRBV2 with TRBJ2-3, with TRBD2 matching over 13 bases. The CDR3 loop spans 16 amino acids. Germline V gives CDR1 SNHLY, CDR2 FYNNEI. V was pared by 6 bases and J by 4 bases, with 7 bases of the junction left unmatched. The CDR3 reads CASRATSGGSADTQYF. The CDR3 DNA follows: TGTGCCAGCAGGGCGACTAGCGGGGGGTCCGCAGATACGCAGTATTTT.

The table lists this clone with a few counts. The rearrangement uses TRBV29-1 and TRBJ2-7; possible D gene TRBD1, 6 bases. The CDR3 is made up of 15 amino acids. The V end was cut by 1 base, the J end by 2 bases, with 15 bases between. Germline V lookup: CDR1 SQVTM, CDR2 ANQGSEA. The CDR3 loop is CSVEGVGRGAYEQYF. DNA for the CDR3: TGCAGCGTTGAAGGGGTGGGCAGGGGAGCCTACGAGCAGTACTTC.

The chain carries TRBV7-3 and TRBJ2-3; D is perhaps TRBD2 (6 bases). The CDR3 contains 14 residues. Germline V gene lookup returns CDR1 SGHTA and CDR2 FQGTGA. V lost 2 bases, J lost 3 bases, and 9 bases lay in between. The CDR3 loop is CASSLFGGTDTQYF. CDR3 in DNA: TGTGCCAGCAGCTTATTCGGGGGAACAGATACGCAGTATTTT.

The chain recombines TRBV5-4 with TRBJ2-2, with 8 bases aligning to TRBD2. Germline V gene data show CDR1 as SGHNT and CDR2 as YYREEE (reference sequence). The junction had 6 bases not matched to a gene; V was cut back by 0 bases and J by 2 bases. The length of the CDR3 is 17 residues. CDR3: CASSLGGRGDNTGELFF. DNA of the CDR3: TGTGCCAGCAGCTTGGGTGGGCGGGGGGACAACACCGGGGAGCTGTTTTTT.

The chain couples TRBV6-1 to TRBJ2-3; 9 bases fit TRBD2. Germline V gives CDR1 MNHNS, CDR2 SASEGT. The CDR3 contains 16 residues. With 2 bases clipped from V and 2 bases from J, the junction kept 5 bases outside the gene matches. The CDR3 DNA sequence: TGTGCCAGCAGTGAATTCCTAGCGGGGACCACAGATACGCAGTATTTT. Translating it yields CASSEFLAGTTDTQYF.

This clone has just a few counts. It may be a read error: a sequence one base away is much more abundant. The chain has TRBV11-2 and TRBJ1-1, with D unresolved. There are 13 residues in the CDR3. V was clipped by 3 bases and J by 0 bases, with 5 bases between them. Germline V lookup: CDR1 SGHAT, CDR2 FQNNGV. The CDR3 sequence is CASSFSVNTEAFF. In DNA, the CDR3 is TGTGCCAGCAGCTTTTCAGTGAACACTGAAGCTTTCTTT.

The rearrangement links TRBV7-3 to TRBJ2-2; TRBD2 might be the D (5 bases). This CDR3 region has 12 residues. Trimming shortened V by 5 bases and J by 7 bases, and 8 bases separated the two germline ends. Germline V gene sequence: CDR1 SGHTA, CDR2 FQGTGA. In nucleotides, the CDR3 is TGTGCCAGCAGCCTCACTAGCGGGGAGCTGTTTTTT. It yields the protein CASSLTSGELFF.

The chain uses TRBV7-9 and TRBJ2-7; possibly TRBD1 for D (6 bases). Trimming took off 4 bases at V and 1 base at J, with 14 bases between the two ends. CDR1 and CDR2 (germline): SEHNR, FQNEAQ (reference sequence). CDR3 length: 15 residues. CDR3 sequence: CASSSSDRTSYEQYF. DNA for the CDR3: TGTGCCAGCAGCTCCTCAGACAGGACTTCCTACGAGCAGTACTTC.

This clone was detected only once. This chain uses TRBV12-5 with TRBJ2-1, with TRBD2 matching over 14 bases. CDR3 length equals 16 residues. In germline, CDR1 is LGHNT, CDR2 FRNRAP. With 2 bases clipped from V and 8 bases from J, the junction kept 5 bases outside the gene matches. The chain's CDR3 is CASGLSTSGGAHEQFF. The CDR3 DNA reads as TGTGCTAGTGGTTTGTCGACTAGCGGGGGGGCCCATGAGCAGTTCTTC.

In nucleotides, the CDR3 is TGTGCCAGCAGGAGGGGGCACACCCAAGAGACCCAGTACTTC. Its protein product is CASRRGHTQETQYF. The rearrangement joins TRBV9 to TRBJ2-5; TRBD1 agrees at 7 bases. Losses at the gene ends were 5 bases for V and 1 base for J; bases not matched to a gene: 5. The CDR3 sequence is 14 residues long. Germline CDR1 SGDLS, CDR2 YYNGEE.

This clone was seen just once. The rearrangement links TRBV18 to TRBJ2-4, with no clear D. Germline assignment: CDR1 KGHSH and CDR2 LQKENI. The CDR3 contains 14 residues. V was clipped by 0 bases and J by 6 bases, with 9 bases between them. The CDR3: CASSPPELSNIQYF. DNA for the CDR3: TGTGCCAGCTCACCACCGGAGTTATCAAACATTCAGTACTTC. Complete variable domain (other parts from reference TRBV18 and TRBJ2-4): NAGVMQNPRHLVRRRGQEARLRCSPMKGHSHVYWYRQLPEEGLKFMVYLQKENIIDESGMPKERFSAEFPKEGPSILRIQQVVRGDSAAYFCASSPPELSNIQYFGAGTRLSVL.